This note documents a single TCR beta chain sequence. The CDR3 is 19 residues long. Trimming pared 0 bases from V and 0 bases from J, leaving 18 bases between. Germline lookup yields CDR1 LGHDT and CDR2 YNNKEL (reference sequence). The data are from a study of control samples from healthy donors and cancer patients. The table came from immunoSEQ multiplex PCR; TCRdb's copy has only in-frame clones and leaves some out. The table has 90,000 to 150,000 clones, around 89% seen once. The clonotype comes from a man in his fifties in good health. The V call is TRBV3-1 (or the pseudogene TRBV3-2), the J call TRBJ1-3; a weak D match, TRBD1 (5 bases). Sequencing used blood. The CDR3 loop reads CASSQDLQDRIFSGNTIYF. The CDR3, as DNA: TGTGCCAGCAGCCAAGATCTACAGGATAGGATATTCTCTGGAAACACCATATATTTT.